This T cell receptor (beta chain) was profiled in a study of blood T cell repertoires in COVID-19. Study-level background: Sites in the United States, Italy and Spain provided acute and convalescent COVID-19 samples. T cells, B-cell-depleted T cells, or PBMCs supplied cDNA or gDNA.

Per the original data handling: Reference gene primer amplification gave nucleated cell count estimates. Generated by immunoSEQ multiplex PCR, the TCRdb table keeps only in-frame clones and is missing some. That table furnishes V, J and clone size, whereas the DNA furnished D and trimming. The sample has about 180,000 clones, more than 75% seen once. Trimming at V came to 5 bases and at J to 11 bases, leaving 9 bases not matched to a gene. The germline V gene has CDR1 GTSNPN and CDR2 SVGIG (reference sequence). The CDR3 extends over 14 amino acids. The TCR sequence derives from a man aged 40-49 years with active or convalescent COVID-19. The specimen was peripheral blood. V and J are TRBV30 and TRBJ1-6; TRBD1 matches at 10 bases. The DNA of the CDR3 is TGTGCCTGGGGCTCGGGACAGGGGACAGCACCCCTCCACTTT. It encodes CAWGSGQGTAPLHF.